The 26 T cell receptor beta chains presented below share a single source sample, sequenced in a study of cytomegalovirus exposure and HLA in healthy donors. 13 Jbeta primers and 60 Vbeta primers were used for the PCR. Here immunoSEQ multiplex PCR was the method, and the copy in TCRdb shows in-frame clones only, minus some. Of fewer than 180,000 clones listed, roughly 77% are singletons. The sample was PBMCs. The receptors here all came from a human donor in good health.

The chain combines TRBV4-1 with TRBJ2-7, with TRBD2 matching 7 bases. Germline V gene lookup returns CDR1 MGHRA and CDR2 YSYEKL. Unmatched junction bases numbered 8, after V lost 3 bases and J lost 3 bases. The CDR3 is 15 amino acids. The CDR3 sequence is CASSHPSGVLYEQYF. CDR3 nucleotides: TGCGCCAGCAGCCACCCCAGCGGGGTCCTCTACGAGCAGTACTTC.

The chain has TRBV27 and TRBJ1-1, with D maybe TRBD1 (6 bases). The CDR3 covers 13 residues. V lost 5 bases to trimming and J lost 10 bases, with 17 bases between them. Germline V lookup: CDR1 MNHEY, CDR2 SMNVEV (reference sequence). CDR3 residues: CASSPSRGFVAFF. Written as DNA, the CDR3 is TGTGCCAGCAGTCCCTCCAGGGGTTTCGTAGCTTTCTTT.

The table lists this clone with a few counts. The rearrangement links TRBV5-5 to TRBJ2-7, with D hard to call. Germline-derived CDR1 and CDR2 are SGHKS and YYEKEE (reference sequence). The CDR3 length is 14 residues. V was trimmed by 1 base and J by 2 bases, leaving 10 bases between them. In DNA form, the CDR3 reads TGTGCCAGCAGCTTGTGGCAGGCTACCTACGAGCAGTACTTC. Its translation: CASSLWQATYEQYF. Looking up the rest from reference TRBV5-5 and TRBJ2-7 gives the full variable domain: DAGVTQSPTHLIKTRGQQVTLRCSPISGHKSVSWYQQVLGQGPQFIFQYYEKEERGRGNFPDRFSARQFPNYSSELNVNALLLGDSALYLCASSLWQATYEQYFGPGTRLTVT.

V gene TRBV30 combines with J gene TRBJ1-2; 7 bases line up with TRBD1. The germline V gene encodes CDR1 GTSNPN and CDR2 SVGIG (reference sequence). This CDR3 is 14 amino acids long. V was pared by 0 bases and J by 8 bases, with 9 bases of the junction left unmatched. The CDR3 sequence is CAWSVGEGARGYTF. CDR3 bases: TGTGCCTGGAGTGTAGGAGAGGGGGCAAGGGGCTACACCTTC. Drawing the rest from reference TRBV30 and TRBJ1-2, the complete variable domain is SQTIHQWPATLVQPVGSPLSLECTVEGTSNPNLYWYRQAAGRGLQLLFYSVGIGQISSEVPQNLSASRPQDRQFILSSKKLLLSDSGFYLCAWSVGEGARGYTFGSGTRLTVV.

CDR3 residues: CASSINHGGEVQETQYF. DNA of the CDR3: TGTGCCAGTAGTATCAATCATGGAGGGGAAGTCCAAGAGACCCAGTACTTC. This chain connects TRBV19 to TRBJ2-5; D perhaps matches TRBD2 (6 bases). V lost 3 bases and J lost 1, with 18 bases in between. The CDR3 totals 17 residues. Germline loops: CDR1 LNHDA, CDR2 SQIVND (reference sequence).

The chain links TRBV7-2 to TRBJ2-2, with D maybe TRBD2 (5 bases). The CDR3 length is 17 residues. V was cut by 5 bases and J by 3 bases, with 19 bases left in between. Germline V gene lookup returns CDR1 SGHTA and CDR2 FQGNSA. The CDR3 loop reads CASSPQIGGPDTGELFF. DNA of the CDR3: TGTGCCAGCAGCCCTCAGATCGGAGGACCCGACACCGGGGAGCTGTTTTTT.

The V call is TRBV5-1, the J call TRBJ2-5; 8 positions agree with TRBD2. The CDR3 is made up of 14 amino acids. Unmatched junction bases numbered 11, after V lost 4 bases and J lost 9 bases. Germline CDR1 and CDR2: SGHRS and YFSETQ. This CDR3 reads CASSTSGGVEAQYF. Written as DNA, the CDR3 is TGCGCCAGCAGCACAAGCGGGGGAGTGGAGGCCCAGTACTTC.

The V call is TRBV28, the J call TRBJ1-2; TRBD1 agrees at 8 bases. CDR3 length: 14 residues. Germline CDR1 MDHEN, CDR2 SYDVKM. J lost 7 bases, V lost 2 bases, and 6 bases had no gene match. DNA of the CDR3: TGTGCCAGCAGTTTAGTGGCAGGGGGCTTTGGCTACACCTTC. Protein product: CASSLVAGGFGYTF.

The chain employs TRBV27 and TRBJ2-7; 7 nucleotides match TRBD1. The CDR3 sequence is 14 residues long. The J segment lost 5 bases and the V segment lost 4 bases, leaving 8 bases of the junction unmatched. In germline, CDR1 is MNHEY, CDR2 SMNVEV (reference sequence). This CDR3 reads CASSSRQGRNEQYF. The CDR3 bases are TGTGCCAGCAGTTCCAGACAGGGACGAAACGAGCAGTACTTC.

CDR3 sequence reads: CASHSPDTQYF. In nucleotides, the CDR3 is TGTGCCAGTCACAGTCCAGATACGCAGTATTTT. The chain combines TRBV28 with TRBJ2-3; D is unresolved. This CDR3 has 11 amino acids. With 9 bases removed from V and 4 bases from J, the gap between germline ends came to 8 bases. Per germline, CDR1 MDHEN and CDR2 SYDVKM.

V gene TRBV15 combines with J gene TRBJ2-3; 11 bases map to TRBD2. Germline lookup yields CDR1 LNHNV and CDR2 YYDKDF (reference sequence). The V gene end was trimmed by 3 bases and the J gene end by 5 bases; junction bases not matched to a gene: 13. This CDR3 has 18 residues. The CDR3 region has the DNA TGTGCCACCAGCAGCAGAACTAGCGGGGGCTTGAGAGGAGATACGCAGTATTTT. This gives the protein CATSSRTSGGLRGDTQYF.

The chain couples TRBV28 to TRBJ1-1; 10 bases line up with TRBD1. V lost 9 bases, J lost 1 base, and 8 bases stayed unmatched. Germline lookup yields CDR1 MDHEN and CDR2 SYDVKM. CDR3 length: 15 amino acids. CDR3 bases: TGTGCCAGTATCCGGGACAGGGGATGGAACACTGAAGCTTTCTTT. Protein product: CASIRDRGWNTEAFF.

The V and J genes are TRBV5-4 and TRBJ1-5; perhaps TRBD1 as D (5 bases). The length of the CDR3 is 14 residues. Per germline, CDR1 SGHNT and CDR2 YYREEE (reference sequence). Trimming pared 7 bases from V and 3 bases from J, leaving 14 bases between. This chain's CDR3 is CASFAEGDNQPQHF. In DNA, the CDR3 is TGTGCCAGCTTTGCCGAAGGGGACAATCAGCCCCAGCATTTT.

The V gene is TRBV30, the J gene TRBJ2-6; 7 bases match TRBD1. The V segment lost 1 base and the J segment 2 bases; nucleotides outside the gene matches: 14. The CDR3 spans 19 residues. Germline CDR1 and CDR2: GTSNPN and SVGIG (reference sequence). CDR3 DNA: TGTGCCTGGAGTGCCGAAACACGACAGGGTCTCGCTGGGGCCAACGTCCTGACTTTC. Protein product: CAWSAETRQGLAGANVLTF.

This chain uses TRBV7-2 with TRBJ2-5, with 7 nucleotides matching TRBD1. Germline V lookup: CDR1 SGHTA, CDR2 FQGNSA. This CDR3 comprises 16 residues. V gave up 5 bases and J gave up 1 base; unmatched junction bases: 10. For the CDR3, the DNA is TGTGCCAGCAGCCCGGTTGACAGGGACCGCCAAGAGACCCAGTACTTC. It encodes CASSPVDRDRQETQYF.

The rearrangement uses TRBV7-2 and TRBJ2-5; 7 bases match TRBD1. Trimming at V came to 4 bases and at J to 2 bases, leaving 4 bases not matched to a gene. In germline, CDR1 is SGHTA, CDR2 FQGNSA. This CDR3 comprises 14 residues. CDR3 nucleotide sequence: TGTGCCAGCAGCTGGGACAGCGATCAAGAGACCCAGTACTTC. It codes for CASSWDSDQETQYF.

This clone was seen only a few times. In DNA form, the CDR3 reads TGTGCCAGCAGTTGGGGGGAGGGTGAGCAGTTCTTC. It translates to CASSWGEGEQFF. The chain joins TRBV6-5 to TRBJ2-1; 7 bases align to TRBD2. V was clipped by 4 bases and J by 9 bases; unmatched bases: 3. Germline V CDR1 and CDR2: MNHEY, SVGAGI. This CDR3 is built from 12 residues.

The gene calls are TRBV19 and TRBJ2-1, with 7 nucleotides matching TRBD2. Looked up from germline, CDR1 is LNHDA and CDR2 is SQIVND (reference sequence). Trimming cost V 7 bases and J 0 bases; bases outside gene matches: 6. The length of the CDR3 is 15 residues. CDR3 DNA: TGTGCCAGTAAAGCGGGGAGGAGCTCCTACAATGAGCAGTTCTTC. Translating it yields CASKAGRSSYNEQFF.

The chain employs TRBV10-3 and TRBJ1-1; 11 bases are a match to TRBD1. Germline CDR1 is ENHRY and CDR2 is SYGVKD. The CDR3 runs to 15 residues. V lost 6 bases to trimming and J lost 3 bases; unmatched junction nucleotides: 6. The CDR3, as DNA: TGTGCCATCAGGGACAGGGGGCATGAGGACACTGAAGCTTTCTTT. This translates into CAIRDRGHEDTEAFF.

The J gene is TRBJ1-1, the V gene TRBV10-3, with D possibly matching TRBD1 (6 bases). This CDR3 has 18 residues. The germline gives CDR1 ENHRY, CDR2 SYGVKD. V lost 6 bases and J 6 bases, leaving 29 bases between the germline ends. The CDR3 DNA reads TGTGCCATCAGCACCGCCCACCCCCAGGGGCACGTATGGTCTGAAGCTTTCTTT. It translates to CAISTAHPQGHVWSEAFF.

The DNA for the CDR3 is TGTGCCAGCAGGACAGTTTACGAGCAGTACTTC. Protein product: CASRTVYEQYF. The chain uses TRBV6-1 and TRBJ2-7, with D maybe TRBD1 (5 bases). The V end was cut by 6 bases, the J end by 4 bases, with 7 bases between. The germline V gene has CDR1 MNHNS and CDR2 SASEGT. CDR3 length: 11 amino acids.

J is TRBJ2-5 and V is TRBV30, with D uncertain. Looked up from germline, CDR1 is GTSNPN and CDR2 is SVGIG (reference sequence). V shed 3 bases and J shed 3 bases, with 26 bases lying between them. This CDR3 has 18 residues. The CDR3: CAWSPPRRSSPVKETQYF. Written as DNA, the CDR3 is TGTGCCTGGAGCCCCCCACGTCGATCGTCCCCAGTAAAAGAGACCCAGTACTTC.

The chain has TRBV7-6 and TRBJ2-3; D is undetermined. This CDR3 has 12 residues. Germline CDR1 and CDR2: SGHVS and FNYEAQ. V lost 8 bases, J lost 5 bases, and 11 bases lay in between. In DNA, the CDR3 is TGTGCCAGCTCCTCGGAGTTAGATACGCAGTATTTT. Translation gives CASSSELDTQYF.

This clone showed up just once. This chain links TRBV5-8 with TRBJ2-2; weak D call: TRBD1 (5 bases). V was clipped by 4 bases and J by 0 bases, with 13 bases between them. The V gene's germline CDR1 is SGHTS and CDR2 YDEGEE. CDR3 length: 16 residues. This CDR3 reads CASSNRGRSNTGELFF. The DNA of the CDR3 is TGTGCCAGCAGCAATAGGGGAAGATCGAACACCGGGGAGCTGTTTTTT.

CDR3 sequence reads: CASSLRRGLGELFF. For the CDR3, the DNA is TGTGCCAGCAGCCTGCGGAGAGGACTGGGGGAGCTGTTTTTT. The chain links TRBV14 to TRBJ2-2; perhaps TRBD2 as D (5 bases). Germline V gives CDR1 SGHDN, CDR2 FVKESK. The CDR3 length is 14 residues. V shed 4 bases and J shed 8 bases, with 14 bases lying between them.

Concerning this clone: The same CDR3 also results from other DNA sequences found in this sample. CDR3 region: CASSLGGRETQYF. CDR3 in DNA: TGCGCCAGCAGCTTGGGAGGGAGGGAGACCCAGTACTTC. The J gene is TRBJ2-5, the V gene TRBV5-1; TRBD2 is a possible D gene (6 bases). V lost 0 bases and J lost 5, with 8 bases in between. Germline V gives CDR1 SGHRS, CDR2 YFSETQ. The CDR3 spans 13 residues.